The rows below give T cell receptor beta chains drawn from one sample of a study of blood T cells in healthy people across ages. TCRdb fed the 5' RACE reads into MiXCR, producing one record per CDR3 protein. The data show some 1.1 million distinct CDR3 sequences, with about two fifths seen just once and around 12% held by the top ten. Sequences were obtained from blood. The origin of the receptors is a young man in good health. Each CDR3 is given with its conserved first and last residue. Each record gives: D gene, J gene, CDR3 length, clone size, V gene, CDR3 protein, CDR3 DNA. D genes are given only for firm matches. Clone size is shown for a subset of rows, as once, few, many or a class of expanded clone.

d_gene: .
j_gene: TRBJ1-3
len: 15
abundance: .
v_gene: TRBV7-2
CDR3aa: CASSLVAGLGNTIYF
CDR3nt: TGTGCCAGCAGCTTAGTGGCAGGGCTTGGAAACACCATATATTTT

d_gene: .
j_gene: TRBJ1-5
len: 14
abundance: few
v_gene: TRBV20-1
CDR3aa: CSASSTGSNQPQHF
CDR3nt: TGCAGTGCCTCCTCGACAGGTAGCAATCAGCCCCAGCATTTT

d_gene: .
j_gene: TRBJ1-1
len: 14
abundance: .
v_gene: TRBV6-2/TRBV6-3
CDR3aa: CAGSYPSPNTEAFF
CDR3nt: TGTGCCGGCAGTTACCCCAGCCCGAACACTGAAGCTTTCTTT

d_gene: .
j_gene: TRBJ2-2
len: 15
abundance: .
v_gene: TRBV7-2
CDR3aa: CASSLASSDTGELFF
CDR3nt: TGTGCCAGCAGCTTAGCGTCTAGCGACACCGGGGAGCTGTTTTTT

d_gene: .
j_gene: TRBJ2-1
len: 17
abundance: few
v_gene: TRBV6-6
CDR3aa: CASSYPSVGVVDNEQFF
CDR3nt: TGTGCCAGCAGTTACCCAAGCGTGGGGGTAGTCGACAATGAGCAGTTCTTC

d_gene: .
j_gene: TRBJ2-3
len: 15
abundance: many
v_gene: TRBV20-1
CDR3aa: CSANRGSVGTDTQYF
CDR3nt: TGCAGTGCCAACCGCGGAAGCGTCGGGACAGATACGCAGTATTTT

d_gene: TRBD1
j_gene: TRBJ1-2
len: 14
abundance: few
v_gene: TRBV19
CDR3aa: CASSLSGTGYGYTF
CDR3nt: TGTGCCAGTAGTCTCTCGGGGACAGGCTATGGCTACACCTTC

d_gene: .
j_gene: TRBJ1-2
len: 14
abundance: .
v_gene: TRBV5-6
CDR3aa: CASSLPAAFYGYTF
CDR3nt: TGTGCCAGCAGCTTGCCTGCAGCATTCTATGGCTACACCTTC

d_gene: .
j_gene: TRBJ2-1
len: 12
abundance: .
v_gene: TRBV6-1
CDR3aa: CASSEDNNEQFF
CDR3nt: TGTGCCAGCAGTGAAGATAACAATGAGCAGTTCTTC

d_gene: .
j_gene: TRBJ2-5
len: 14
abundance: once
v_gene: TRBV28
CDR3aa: CASSLPDYQETQYF
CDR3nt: TGTGCCAGCAGTTTACCAGATTACCAAGAGACCCAGTACTTC

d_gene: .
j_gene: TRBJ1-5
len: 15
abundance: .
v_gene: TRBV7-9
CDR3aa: CASSSLVGSNQPQHF
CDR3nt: TGTGCCAGCAGCTCCCTAGTGGGTAGCAATCAGCCCCAGCATTTT

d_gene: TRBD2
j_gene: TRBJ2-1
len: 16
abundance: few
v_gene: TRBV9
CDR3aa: CASSNLPGGRYNEQFF
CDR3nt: TGTGCCAGCAGCAACCTACCGGGGGGGCGTTACAATGAGCAGTTCTTC

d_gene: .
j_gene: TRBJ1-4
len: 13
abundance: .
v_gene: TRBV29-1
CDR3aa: CSVGMRTNEKLFF
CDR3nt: TGCAGTGTTGGGATGAGAACTAATGAAAAACTGTTTTTT

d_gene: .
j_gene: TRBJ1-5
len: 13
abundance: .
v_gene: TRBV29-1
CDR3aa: CSVGGTPDQPQHF
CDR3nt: TGCAGCGTTGGGGGGACACCTGATCAGCCCCAGCATTTT

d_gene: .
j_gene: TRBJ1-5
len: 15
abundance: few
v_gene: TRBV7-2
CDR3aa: CASRTRTDGSQPQHF
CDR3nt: TGTGCCAGCCGGACCCGGACGGATGGGAGTCAGCCCCAGCATTTT

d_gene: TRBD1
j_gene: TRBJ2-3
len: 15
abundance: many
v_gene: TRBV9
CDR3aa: CASSPRQGGTDTQYF
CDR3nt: TGTGCCAGCAGTCCCCGACAGGGAGGCACAGATACGCAGTATTTT

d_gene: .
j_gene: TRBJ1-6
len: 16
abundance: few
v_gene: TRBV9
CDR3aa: CASSVTGSSYNSPLHF
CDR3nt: TGTGCCAGCAGCGTAACGGGAAGCTCCTATAATTCACCCCTCCACTTT

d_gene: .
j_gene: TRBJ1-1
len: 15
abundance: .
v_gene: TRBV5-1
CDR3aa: CASSSVTASDTEAFF
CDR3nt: TGCGCCAGCAGTTCTGTGACAGCCTCCGACACTGAAGCTTTCTTT

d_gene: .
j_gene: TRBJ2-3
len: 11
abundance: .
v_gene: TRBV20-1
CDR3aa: CSAPQVDTQYF
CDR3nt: TGCAGTGCTCCTCAGGTAGATACGCAGTATTTT

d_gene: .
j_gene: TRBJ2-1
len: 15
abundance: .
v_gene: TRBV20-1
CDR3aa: CSADRVISAYNEQFF
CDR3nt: TGCAGTGCCGACCGCGTGATAAGCGCGTACAATGAGCAGTTCTTC

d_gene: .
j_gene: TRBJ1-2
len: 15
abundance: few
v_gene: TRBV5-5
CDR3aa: CASSLDPSSNYGYTF
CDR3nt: TGTGCCAGCAGCTTGGACCCCTCCTCTAACTATGGCTACACCTTC

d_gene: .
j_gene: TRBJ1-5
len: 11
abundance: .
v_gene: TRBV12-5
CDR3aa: CASGLSQPQHF
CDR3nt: TGTGCTAGTGGTTTGAGTCAGCCCCAGCATTTT

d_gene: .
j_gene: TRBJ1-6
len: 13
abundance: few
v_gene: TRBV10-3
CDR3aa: CASTSAADSPLHF
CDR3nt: TGTGCCAGTACCTCGGCGGCTGATTCACCCCTCCACTTT

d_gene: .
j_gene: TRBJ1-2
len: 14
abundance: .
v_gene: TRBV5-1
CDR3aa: CASSLAAGVEGYTF
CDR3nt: TGCGCCAGCAGCTTGGCGGCAGGGGTTGAAGGCTACACCTTC

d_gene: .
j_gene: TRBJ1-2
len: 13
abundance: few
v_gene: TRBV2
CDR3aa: CASSVAGDGGYTF
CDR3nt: TGTGCCAGCAGTGTAGCAGGGGACGGTGGCTACACCTTC

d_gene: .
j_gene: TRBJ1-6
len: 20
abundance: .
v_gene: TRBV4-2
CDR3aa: CASSQDNPVRQGAYNSPLHF
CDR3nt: TGTGCCAGCAGCCAAGATAACCCCGTAAGGCAGGGAGCCTATAATTCACCCCTCCACTTT

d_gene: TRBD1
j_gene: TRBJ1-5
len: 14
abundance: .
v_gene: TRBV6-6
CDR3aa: CASRTGGGSQPQHF
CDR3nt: TGTGCCAGCCGGACAGGGGGCGGGAGTCAGCCCCAGCATTTT

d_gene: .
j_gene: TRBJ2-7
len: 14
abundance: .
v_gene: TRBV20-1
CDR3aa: CSARPLAPNYEQYF
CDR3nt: TGCAGTGCTAGACCCCTAGCGCCCAACTACGAGCAGTACTTC

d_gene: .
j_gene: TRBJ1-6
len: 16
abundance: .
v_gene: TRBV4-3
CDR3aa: CASSQGSGYLNSPLHF
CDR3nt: TGCGCCAGCAGCCAAGGCTCGGGATACCTAAATTCACCCCTCCACTTT

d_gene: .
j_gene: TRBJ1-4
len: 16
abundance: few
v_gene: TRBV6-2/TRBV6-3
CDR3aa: CASSYGYTPTNEKLFF
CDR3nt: TGTGCCAGCAGTTACGGATACACACCAACTAATGAAAAACTGTTTTTT

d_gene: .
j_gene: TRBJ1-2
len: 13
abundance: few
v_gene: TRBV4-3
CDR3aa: CASSQDPQGGYTF
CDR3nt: TGCGCCAGCAGCCAAGATCCACAGGGTGGCTACACCTTC

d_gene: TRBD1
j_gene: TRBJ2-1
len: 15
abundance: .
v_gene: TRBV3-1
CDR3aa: CASSPRGQGANEQFF
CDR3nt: TGTGCCAGCAGCCCAAGGGGACAGGGGGCGAATGAGCAGTTCTTC

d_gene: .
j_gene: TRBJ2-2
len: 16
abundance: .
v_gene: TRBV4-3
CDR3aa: CASSQEGHPNTGELFF
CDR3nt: TGCGCCAGCAGCCAAGAAGGGCATCCAAACACCGGGGAGCTGTTTTTT

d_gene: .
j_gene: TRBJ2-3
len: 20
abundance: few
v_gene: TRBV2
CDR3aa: CASSEIAYTRVLRQRDTQYF
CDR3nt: TGTGCCAGCAGTGAAATAGCCTACACCAGGGTATTACGACAACGGGATACGCAGTATTTT

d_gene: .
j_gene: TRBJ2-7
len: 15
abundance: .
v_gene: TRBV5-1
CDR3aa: CASSSGSDVVNEQYF
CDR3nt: TGCGCCAGCAGCTCCGGGTCCGATGTGGTCAATGAGCAGTACTTC

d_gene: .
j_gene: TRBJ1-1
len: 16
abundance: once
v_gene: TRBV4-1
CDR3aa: CASSPTGGPRRTEAFF
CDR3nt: TGCGCCAGCAGCCCTACGGGAGGCCCGAGGAGGACTGAAGCTTTCTTT

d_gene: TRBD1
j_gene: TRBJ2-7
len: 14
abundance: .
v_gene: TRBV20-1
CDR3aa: CSAADRDALYEQYF
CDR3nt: TGCAGTGCCGCCGACAGGGACGCACTCTACGAGCAGTACTTC

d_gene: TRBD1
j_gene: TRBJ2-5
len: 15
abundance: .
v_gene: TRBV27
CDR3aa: CASSLRDRATETQYF
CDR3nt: TGTGCCAGCAGTTTAAGGGACAGGGCGACAGAGACCCAGTACTTC

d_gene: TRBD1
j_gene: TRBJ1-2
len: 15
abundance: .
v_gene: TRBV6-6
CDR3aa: CASSYGTGGRDGYTF
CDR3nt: TGTGCCAGCAGTTACGGGACAGGGGGCAGGGATGGCTACACCTTC

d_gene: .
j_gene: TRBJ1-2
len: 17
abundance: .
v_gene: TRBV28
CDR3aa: CASSPLGKVLSDYGYTF
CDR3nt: TGTGCCAGCAGCCCCTTGGGGAAAGTCCTTTCGGACTATGGCTACACCTTC

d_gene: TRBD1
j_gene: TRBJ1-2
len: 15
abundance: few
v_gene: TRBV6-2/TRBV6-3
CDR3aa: CASSYSDRDPNGYTF
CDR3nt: TGTGCCAGCAGTTACTCCGACAGGGATCCAAATGGCTACACCTTC

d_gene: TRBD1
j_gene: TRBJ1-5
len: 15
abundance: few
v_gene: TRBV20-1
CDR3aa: CSAREGQDGNQPQHF
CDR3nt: TGCAGTGCTAGAGAGGGACAGGATGGCAATCAGCCCCAGCATTTT